Listed below are T cell receptor beta chains from one sample, sequenced in a study of CD8 T cells in ankylosing spondylitis. MiXCR, run by TCRdb on the 5' RACE reads, gives a single entry per CDR3 protein. This repertoire shows a few hundred thousand distinct CDR3 sequences, around 10% found once; its top ten account for 6% to 8%. Material: blood, either unsorted or a sorted T cell fraction (not recorded which). These receptors came from a male donor with ankylosing spondylitis or in good health (not recorded which). Each CDR3 is given with its conserved first and last residue. A D gene is named only where the DNA matches it firmly. Size values are once, few and many counts, or a class for expanded clones, and some rows have none.

TRBV20-1	many	TRBJ1-1	-	CSARGDSIGTTEAFF	TGCAGTGCTAGAGGCGACTCGATCGGGACCACTGAAGCTTTCTTT
TRBV5-1	many	TRBJ2-1	TRBD2	CASSQDGGSYNEQFF	TGCGCCAGCAGCCAAGACGGGGGGTCTTACAATGAGCAGTTCTTC
TRBV5-1	few	TRBJ2-1	TRBD2	CASSSTRTSGGNFYNEQFF	TGCGCCAGCAGCTCGACCCGGACTAGCGGGGGAAATTTCTACAATGAGCAGTTCTTC
TRBV3-1	-	TRBJ2-3	-	CASSQGLSGWRGMTDTQYF	TGTGCCAGCAGCCAGGGGTTGTCTGGGTGGCGTGGGATGACAGATACGCAGTATTTT
TRBV4-1	many	TRBJ2-7	-	CASSSRLNSYEQYF	TGCGCCAGCAGCAGTAGACTTAACTCCTACGAGCAGTACTTC
TRBV5-1	many	TRBJ2-3	-	CASSTPGQYADTQYF	TGCGCCAGCAGCACCCCGGGGCAGTATGCAGATACGCAGTATTTT
TRBV9	few	TRBJ1-5	-	CASSATPYSNQPQHF	TGTGCCAGCAGCGCGACACCTTATAGCAATCAGCCCCAGCATTTT
TRBV18	many	TRBJ1-2	-	CASSREGPSGYTF	TGTGCCAGCTCACGGGAGGGACCCAGTGGCTACACCTTC
TRBV12-3/TRBV12-4	-	TRBJ2-7	-	CASNGRSSYEQYF	TGTGCCAGCAATGGCCGGAGTAGCTACGAGCAGTACTTC
TRBV11-2	few	TRBJ2-3	TRBD2	CASILSGARTDTQYF	TGTGCCAGCATCCTTAGCGGGGCTCGCACAGATACGCAGTATTTT
TRBV5-1	many	TRBJ1-1	-	CASTYRENTEAFF	TGCGCCAGCACGTACAGGGAGAACACTGAAGCTTTCTTT
TRBV9	many	TRBJ1-4	-	CASSSAKGDLFF	TGTGCCAGCAGCTCCGCTAAGGGGGATCTGTTTTTT
TRBV11-2	-	TRBJ2-2	TRBD2	CASSLDSLAGGSTGELFF	TGTGCCAGCAGCTTAGATTCCCTAGCGGGAGGAAGCACCGGGGAGCTGTTTTTT